One sample yielded the 9 T cell receptor beta chains listed below, sequenced in a study of blood T cell repertoires in COVID-19. Data came from immunoSEQ multiplex PCR; TCRdb stores just in-frame clones and leaves some out. The repertoire has 300,000 to 350,000 clones, 90% of them found once; the top ten carry roughly 1%. The sample taken for sequencing was peripheral blood. These receptors all come from a woman in her thirties or forties with COVID-19, enrolled during active disease.

The CDR3 reads CASSQDSGASGANVLTF. Written as DNA, the CDR3 is TGTGCCAGCAGCCAAGATTCAGGGGCCTCTGGGGCCAACGTCCTGACTTTC. The rearrangement links TRBV3-1 (or the pseudogene TRBV3-2) to TRBJ2-6; D is possibly TRBD1 (6 bases). V was trimmed by 0 bases and J by 0 bases, leaving 9 bases between them. The CDR3 covers 17 residues. CDR1 is LGHDT and CDR2 is YNNKEL in the germline V gene (reference sequence).

The chain combines TRBV19 with TRBJ1-4; perhaps TRBD1 as D (5 bases). Per the germline V gene, CDR1 is LNHDA and CDR2 is SQIVND (reference sequence). The CDR3 covers 14 residues. V gave up 3 bases and J gave up 8 bases, with 13 bases separating them. CDR3: CASSIARVGEKLFF. The CDR3 region has the DNA TGTGCCAGTAGTATCGCCAGGGTTGGAGAAAAACTGTTTTTT.

V and J are TRBV5-4 and TRBJ2-3; possibly TRBD1 for D (5 bases). Germline loops: CDR1 SGHNT, CDR2 YYREEE (reference sequence). The CDR3 contains 15 residues. Trimming left V 6 bases short and J 0 bases short, with 14 bases between. CDR3 coding DNA: TGTGCCAGCACCTTAACGAAGGGGAGCACAGATACGCAGTATTTT. Protein product: CASTLTKGSTDTQYF.

This chain uses TRBV4-2 with TRBJ1-2, with 7 bases matching TRBD1. Per the germline V gene, CDR1 is LGHNA and CDR2 is YNFKEQ. The CDR3 consists of 14 residues. V lost 1 base, J lost 8 bases, and 7 bases stayed unmatched. The CDR3 here is CASSQVGGQNGYTF. CDR3 in DNA: TGTGCCAGCAGCCAAGTAGGGGGACAGAACGGCTACACCTTC.

This chain connects TRBV7-3 to TRBJ2-2, with 8 positions matching TRBD1. This CDR3 is 15 amino acids long. The ends lost 5 bases at V and 1 base at J; junction bases unmatched: 3. Per germline, CDR1 SGHTA and CDR2 FQGTGA. CDR3: CASSRQGLNTGELFF. The CDR3 DNA sequence: TGTGCCAGCAGCCGACAGGGGCTGAACACCGGGGAGCTGTTTTTT.

The chain joins TRBV19 to TRBJ2-1; 11 nucleotides align to TRBD1. Germline V gene data show CDR1 as LNHDA and CDR2 as SQIVND (reference sequence). V dropped 4 bases and J dropped 7; count of bases not matched to a gene: 6. The CDR3 spans 15 residues. CDR3 in amino acids: CASSTGTGGRNEQFF. The CDR3, as DNA: TGTGCCAGTAGTACCGGGACAGGGGGGAGGAATGAGCAGTTCTTC.

The chain links TRBV19 to TRBJ1-5; 8 nucleotides match TRBD1. The ends lost 3 bases at V and 5 bases at J; junction bases unmatched: 6. CDR1 and CDR2 from the germline V gene are LNHDA and SQIVND (reference sequence). The CDR3 contains 15 residues. DNA for the CDR3: TGTGCCAGTAGTATTAGGGCAGGGGGCGATCAGCCCCAGCATTTT. Translated, it gives CASSIRAGGDQPQHF.

The chain carries TRBV12-3 or TRBV12-4 and TRBJ2-5, with 7 bases that match TRBD1. Unmatched junction bases numbered 4, after V lost 7 bases and J lost 2 bases. The CDR3 runs 13 residues. CDR3 amino acids: CASTRTGQETQYF. The CDR3 region has the DNA TGTGCCAGCACCCGGACAGGACAAGAGACCCAGTACTTC.

The chain recombines TRBV6-2 or TRBV6-3 with TRBJ1-1; D is undetermined. This CDR3 is built from 13 residues. Germline V lookup: CDR1 MNHEY, CDR2 SVGEGT. Deletions cut 2 bases from V and 10 bases from J, with 14 bases between. CDR3 region: CASSYLDIPTAFF. The CDR3 DNA follows: TGTGCCAGCAGTTACCTCGACATCCCCACAGCTTTCTTT.